Listed below are T cell receptor beta chains from one sample, sequenced in a study of cytomegalovirus exposure and HLA in healthy donors. TCRdb's table, derived via immunoSEQ multiplex PCR, lists solely in-frame clones and lacks some. The sample holds 85,000 to 100,000 clones, 80% seen once. Sample: PBMCs. These receptors all stem from a young man in good health and CMV-seronegative. Both conserved end residues are part of each CDR3. A D gene is named only where the DNA matches it firmly. Only part of the rows carry a size: once, few, many, or a class if the clone is expanded.

J gene | V gene | D gene | clone size | CDR3 protein | CDR3 DNA
TRBJ2-3 | TRBV7-2 | TRBD2 | NA | CASSFYQRGGGTDTQYF | TGTGCCAGCAGCTTTTACCAGCGGGGGGGCGGCACAGATACGCAGTATTTT
TRBJ2-2 | TRBV7-9 | NA | NA | CASSSPPQLGGRELFF | TGTGCCAGCAGCTCCCCCCCGCAGTTGGGGGGACGGGAGCTGTTTTTT
TRBJ1-2 | TRBV7-2 | NA | few | CASSVSRGGLDYGYTF | TGTGCCAGCAGCGTCAGCCGCGGGGGGCTGGACTATGGCTACACCTTC
TRBJ2-7 | TRBV19 | NA | NA | CASSTQYSLYEQYF | TGTGCCAGTAGTACCCAGTATTCGCTCTACGAGCAGTACTTC
TRBJ2-7 | TRBV5-8 | TRBD1 | few | CASSWPGTGKNEQYF | TGTGCCAGCAGCTGGCCGGGGACAGGGAAGAACGAGCAGTACTTC
TRBJ1-3 | TRBV6-4 | TRBD1 | NA | CASSDGQGAGNTIYF | TGTGCCAGCAGTGACGGCCAGGGGGCTGGAAACACCATATATTTT
TRBJ1-1 | TRBV30 | NA | NA | CAWETGNTEAFF | TGTGCCTGGGAGACGGGGAACACTGAAGCTTTCTTT
TRBJ2-3 | TRBV6-4 | TRBD2 | NA | CASSDKAGGARDTQYF | TGTGCCAGCAGTGACAAGGCGGGGGGTGCTCGAGATACGCAGTATTTT
TRBJ2-1 | TRBV18 | NA | NA | CASSPRQGYNEQFF | TGTGCCAGCTCACCAAGGCAGGGATACAATGAGCAGTTCTTC
TRBJ2-7 | TRBV27 | TRBD1 | NA | CASSLDRGDYEQYF | TGTGCCAGCAGTCTGGACAGGGGTGACTACGAGCAGTACTTC
TRBJ1-1 | TRBV19 | NA | NA | CASTTGRPAEAFF | TGTGCCAGTACGACTGGGAGGCCCGCTGAAGCTTTCTTT
TRBJ2-3 | TRBV29-1 | NA | NA | CSVEERTSTDTQYF | TGCAGCGTTGAGGAACGGACTAGCACAGATACGCAGTATTTT
TRBJ1-1 | TRBV4-1 | TRBD1 | NA | CASSHQTGQNTEAFF | TGCGCCAGCAGCCATCAGACAGGGCAAAACACTGAAGCTTTCTTT